This is a list of T cell receptor beta chains from one sample in a study of response to subunit inactivated influenza vaccine. TCRdb redid the calling of the RT-PCR reads with MiXCR, one entry per CDR3 protein. The data show 650,000 or so distinct CDR3 sequences, 13% to 15% seen once. The specimen was PBMCs from blood, collected around 14 days before vaccination. The receptors come from a middle-aged man who received an inactivated influenza vaccine. The CDR3 runs from the conserved cysteine through the conserved F or W. The D gene is left open where the match is weak. Not all rows give a size; the values are once, few, many and, for expanded clones, a class.

cdr3_nt: TGCGCCAGCAGCCAAGGTAATCGAGGCTCTAATCAGCCCCAGCATTTT; cdr3_aa: CASSQGNRGSNQPQHF; j_call: TRBJ1-5; v_call: TRBV4-1; d_call: .; clone_size: .
cdr3_nt: TGTGCCAGCAGCCCCCAAGGCGGGCGGCCGAACACCGGGGAGCTGTTTTTT; cdr3_aa: CASSPQGGRPNTGELFF; j_call: TRBJ2-2; v_call: TRBV4-2; d_call: .; clone_size: .
cdr3_nt: TGCAGTGCTAGAGGGTTTCGTCCGGCGGTAGCGGGAGCCTACAATGAGCAGTTCTTC; cdr3_aa: CSARGFRPAVAGAYNEQFF; j_call: TRBJ2-1; v_call: TRBV20-1; d_call: TRBD2; clone_size: few
cdr3_nt: TGTGCCATCAGTGCCAGCTTCTACGAGCAGTACTTC; cdr3_aa: CAISASFYEQYF; j_call: TRBJ2-7; v_call: TRBV10-3; d_call: .; clone_size: .
cdr3_nt: TGCAGTGCGCTAGGGGGCGGCGGGGATGGGGAGACCCAGTACTTC; cdr3_aa: CSALGGGGDGETQYF; j_call: TRBJ2-5; v_call: TRBV20-1; d_call: .; clone_size: few
cdr3_nt: TGTGCCAGCAGAAGTGCCCCGGGACTAGCGACTTACGAGCAGTACTTC; cdr3_aa: CASRSAPGLATYEQYF; j_call: TRBJ2-7; v_call: TRBV6-2/TRBV6-3; d_call: TRBD2; clone_size: .
cdr3_nt: TGTGCCAGCAGTCTACAGGGGGGATCCACTGAAGCTTTCTTT; cdr3_aa: CASSLQGGSTEAFF; j_call: TRBJ1-1; v_call: TRBV2; d_call: TRBD1; clone_size: many
cdr3_nt: TGTGCCAGCAGCAGGTCCCAACGATACACCGGGGAGCTGTTTTTT; cdr3_aa: CASSRSQRYTGELFF; j_call: TRBJ2-2; v_call: TRBV11-2; d_call: .; clone_size: .
cdr3_nt: TGTGCCAGCAGCGTAGTAAGGGGTGAAGCTTTCTTT; cdr3_aa: CASSVVRGEAFF; j_call: TRBJ1-1; v_call: TRBV9; d_call: .; clone_size: few
cdr3_nt: TGCGCCAGCAGCCAAGATCCCGGGGTAAATGAAAAACTGTTTTTT; cdr3_aa: CASSQDPGVNEKLFF; j_call: TRBJ1-4; v_call: TRBV4-1; d_call: .; clone_size: few
cdr3_nt: TGCGCCAGCAGCACTGGGACAGGCGGAGAGACCCAGTACTTC; cdr3_aa: CASSTGTGGETQYF; j_call: TRBJ2-5; v_call: TRBV5-1; d_call: TRBD1; clone_size: .
cdr3_nt: TGTGCCAGCAGTGTCCTAGCGGGAGGCTTCGAGCAGTACTTC; cdr3_aa: CASSVLAGGFEQYF; j_call: TRBJ2-7; v_call: TRBV25-1; d_call: TRBD2; clone_size: .
cdr3_nt: TGTGCCAGCAGATCGAGGAGGGACCATCAGCCCCAGCATTTT; cdr3_aa: CASRSRRDHQPQHF; j_call: TRBJ1-5; v_call: TRBV6-1; d_call: .; clone_size: few
cdr3_nt: TGCAGTGCTTACGACCTAGGAAATGAGCAGTTCTTC; cdr3_aa: CSAYDLGNEQFF; j_call: TRBJ2-1; v_call: TRBV20-1; d_call: .; clone_size: .
cdr3_nt: TGCAGTGCTAGTCTACTAGCGGGGCTCACAGATACGCAGTATTTT; cdr3_aa: CSASLLAGLTDTQYF; j_call: TRBJ2-3; v_call: TRBV20-1; d_call: TRBD2; clone_size: .
cdr3_nt: TGTGCCAGCAGCTTTCGGGACAGGGGGCTGGATACGCAGTATTTT; cdr3_aa: CASSFRDRGLDTQYF; j_call: TRBJ2-3; v_call: TRBV7-9; d_call: TRBD1; clone_size: .